This record concerns one T cell receptor beta chain sequence. No antigen is known for it. These data originate in a study of radiation and T cells in renal cell carcinoma. Libraries were prepared by immunoSEQ multiplex PCR; TCRdb keeps only in-frame clonotypes and omits some of them. The sample has 120,000 to 150,000 clones; approximately 86% are singletons. The study, taken as a whole, reports: From baseline, blood top tumor clonotypes peaked at 2 weeks post-radiation.

Time point reported: blood 4 weeks post-SBRT, at nephrectomy. Treatment in this sample: 15 Gy SBRT to primary tumor, nephrectomy 4 weeks later. The V gene's germline CDR1 is SGHDT and CDR2 YYEEEE. This CDR3 has 13 amino acids. With 4 bases removed from V and 0 bases from J, the gap between germline ends came to 8 bases. J is TRBJ2-7 and V is TRBV5-6, with D perhaps matching TRBD1 (6 bases). The sequence was obtained from a woman between 45 and 60 years old with renal cell carcinoma. This material consisted of blood, taken from a patient whose treatment included radiotherapy and nephrectomy. The CDR3 nucleotides are TGTGCCAGCAGCACGGACAGCTCCTACGAGCAGTACTTC. This sequence encodes CASSTDSSYEQYF.